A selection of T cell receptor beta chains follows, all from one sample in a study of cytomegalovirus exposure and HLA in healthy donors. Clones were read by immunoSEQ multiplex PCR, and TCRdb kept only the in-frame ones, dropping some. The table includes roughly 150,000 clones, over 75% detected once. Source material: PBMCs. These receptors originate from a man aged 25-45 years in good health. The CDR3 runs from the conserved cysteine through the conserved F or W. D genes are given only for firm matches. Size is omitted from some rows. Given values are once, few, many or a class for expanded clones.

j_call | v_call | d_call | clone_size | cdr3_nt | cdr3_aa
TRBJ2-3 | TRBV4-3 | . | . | TGCGCCAGCAGCCCCGAGTCTTCCCAAGTCAGCACAGATACGCAGTATTTT | CASSPESSQVSTDTQYF
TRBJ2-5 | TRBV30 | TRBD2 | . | TGTGCCTGGAGTGTAACTAGCGGAGAGACCCAGTACTTC | CAWSVTSGETQYF
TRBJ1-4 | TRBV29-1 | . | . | TGCAGCGTTGTAAGCTCGCGCGCGGGAAAACTGTTTTTT | CSVVSSRAGKLFF
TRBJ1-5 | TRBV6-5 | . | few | TGTGCCAGCAGTTACGGCGGCAGCGGCAATCAGCCCCAGCATTTT | CASSYGGSGNQPQHF
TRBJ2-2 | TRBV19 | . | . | TGTGCCAGTAGTATAATGCAGGGCACCGGGGAGCTGTTTTTT | CASSIMQGTGELFF
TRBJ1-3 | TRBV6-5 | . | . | TGTGCCAGCAGTCTCGAGTTTTCCGGAAACACCATATATTTT | CASSLEFSGNTIYF
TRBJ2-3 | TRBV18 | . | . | TGTGCCAGCTCACCAGGCTCCCAAGATACGCAGTATTTT | CASSPGSQDTQYF
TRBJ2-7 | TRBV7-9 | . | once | TGTTCCAGCAGCTTAATTCTAGGCGAGCAGTACTTC | CSSSLILGEQYF
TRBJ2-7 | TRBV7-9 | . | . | TGTTCCAGCAGCTTCTCGTTGGGGGCATCCTACGAGCAGTACTTC | CSSSFSLGASYEQYF
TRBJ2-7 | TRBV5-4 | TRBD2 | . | TGTGCCAGCAGCTCCAGACTAGCTTCCGAGCAGTACTTC | CASSSRLASEQYF
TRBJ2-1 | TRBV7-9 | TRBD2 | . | TGTGCCAGCACCCCCTCGAGGGTAGCGGGGATCAATGAGCAGTTCTTC | CASTPSRVAGINEQFF
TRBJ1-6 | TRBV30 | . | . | TGTGCCTGGAGGGGGCAAGGTTCACCCCTCCACTTT | CAWRGQGSPLHF
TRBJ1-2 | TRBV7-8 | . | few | TGTGCCAGCAGCTTCGACAGTCCCTTCTATGGCTACACCTTC | CASSFDSPFYGYTF
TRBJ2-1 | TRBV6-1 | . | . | TGTGCCAGCAGTGAAGGGGGGCGCTCCTACAATGAGCAGTTCTTC | CASSEGGRSYNEQFF
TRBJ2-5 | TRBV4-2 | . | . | TGTGCCAGCAGCCAAGGGCCTAGTCAAGAGACCCAGTACTTC | CASSQGPSQETQYF
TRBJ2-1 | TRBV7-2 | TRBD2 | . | TGTGCCAGCAGCTTAGTTCTAGCGGGGAATGAGCAGTTCTTC | CASSLVLAGNEQFF
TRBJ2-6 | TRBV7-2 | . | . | TGTGCCAGCGAAAGCTCCTCTGGGGCCAACGTCCTGACTTTC | CASESSSGANVLTF
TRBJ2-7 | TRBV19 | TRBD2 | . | TGTGCCAGTAGTAGGACTAGCGACGAGCAGTACTTC | CASSRTSDEQYF
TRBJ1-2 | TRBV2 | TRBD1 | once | TGTGCCAGCAGTGTTCGACAGGGAAGCGGGTATGGCTACACCTTC | CASSVRQGSGYGYTF
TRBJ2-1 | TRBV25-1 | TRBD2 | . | TGTGCCAGCAGTGGGGTGGGACTAGCGGGAAGGGAGCAGTTCTTC | CASSGVGLAGREQFF
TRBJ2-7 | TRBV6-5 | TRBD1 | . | TGTGCCAGCAGTCCCTCCGGGACAGGGGTTTTCGAGCAGTACTTC | CASSPSGTGVFEQYF
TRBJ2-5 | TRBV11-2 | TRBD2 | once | TGTGCCAGCAGCCGGGACTATCAAGAGACCCAGTACTTC | CASSRDYQETQYF
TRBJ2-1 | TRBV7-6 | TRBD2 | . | TGTGCCAGCAGCTTAGAGGGGACTAGCGGGAGGGCTCACAATGAGCAGTTCTTC | CASSLEGTSGRAHNEQFF
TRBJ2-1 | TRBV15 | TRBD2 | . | TGTGCCACCAGTCACCCCTCAGCGGGAGACGGCAATGAGCAGTTCTTC | CATSHPSAGDGNEQFF
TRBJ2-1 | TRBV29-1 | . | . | TGCAGTTTTCAGCAGGGGTACAATGAGCAGTTCTTC | CSFQQGYNEQFF
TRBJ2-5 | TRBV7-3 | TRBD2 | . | TGTGCCAGCAGCTTAACGGGAGGGAACGGGGAGACCCAGTACTTC | CASSLTGGNGETQYF
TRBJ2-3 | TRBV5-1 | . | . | TGCGCCAGCAGCTTGGGGACAGGAGGGGATACGCAGTATTTT | CASSLGTGGDTQYF
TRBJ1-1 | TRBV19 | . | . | TGTGCCAGTATCCAGGGATCCACTGAAGCTTTCTTT | CASIQGSTEAFF
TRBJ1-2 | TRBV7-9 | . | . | TGTGCCAGCAGCTTTTCAGGGGCGGGTAACTATGGCTACACCTTC | CASSFSGAGNYGYTF
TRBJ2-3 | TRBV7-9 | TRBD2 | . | TGTTCCAGCAGCTATCCGCGGGGGTCGCTACAGGCCGTCACAGATACGCAGTATTTT | CSSSYPRGSLQAVTDTQYF
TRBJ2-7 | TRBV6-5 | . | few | TGTGCCAGCAGCTACAGCTTAACCTACGAGCAGTACTTC | CASSYSLTYEQYF
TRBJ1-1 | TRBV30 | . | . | TGTGCCGGGGGGGAGGGGCGGAGTGAAGCTTTCTTT | CAGGEGRSEAFF
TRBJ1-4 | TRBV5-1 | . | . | TGCGCCAGCAGCTTGGACAGGGAGGGTGAAAAACTGTTTTTT | CASSLDREGEKLFF
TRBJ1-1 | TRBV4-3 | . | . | TGCGCCAGCAGCCAAGCCTGGACCGGGGGAGCTTTCTTT | CASSQAWTGGAFF
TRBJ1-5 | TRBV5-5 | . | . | TGTGCCAGCAGCTTGGGGTGGCCCCAGCCCCAGCATTTT | CASSLGWPQPQHF
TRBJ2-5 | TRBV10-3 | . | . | TGTGCCATCAGTAAGACAGACCAAGAGACCCAGTACTTC | CAISKTDQETQYF
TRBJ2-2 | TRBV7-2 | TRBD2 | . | TGTGCCAGCAGCTGGATACTAGCGGGAGGGCGGGGCGGGGAGCTGTTTTTT | CASSWILAGGRGGELFF
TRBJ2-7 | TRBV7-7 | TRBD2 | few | TGTGCTAGCAGCCCACGTCCCGGGACTAGCGGGATCTACGAGCAGTACTTC | CASSPRPGTSGIYEQYF
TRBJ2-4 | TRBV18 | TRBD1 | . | TGTGCCAGCTCACCAAGGACAGGGGGGAGAAACATTCAGTACTTC | CASSPRTGGRNIQYF
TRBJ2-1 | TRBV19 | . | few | TGTGCCAGTAGTCCAGCACAGGTTATCCAAAGCTCCTACAATGAGCAGTTCTTC | CASSPAQVIQSSYNEQFF
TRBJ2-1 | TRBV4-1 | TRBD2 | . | TGCGCCAGCAGCCAAGATCGTACGGGAGGGCCCTACAATGAGCAGTTCTTC | CASSQDRTGGPYNEQFF
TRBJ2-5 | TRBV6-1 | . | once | TGTGCCAGCAGACCCCCAGGGGCAGAGGAGACCCAGTACTTC | CASRPPGAEETQYF
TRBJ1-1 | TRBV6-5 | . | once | TGTGCCAGCAGTTTACAGTGGGCGACGAACACTGAAGCTTTCTTT | CASSLQWATNTEAFF